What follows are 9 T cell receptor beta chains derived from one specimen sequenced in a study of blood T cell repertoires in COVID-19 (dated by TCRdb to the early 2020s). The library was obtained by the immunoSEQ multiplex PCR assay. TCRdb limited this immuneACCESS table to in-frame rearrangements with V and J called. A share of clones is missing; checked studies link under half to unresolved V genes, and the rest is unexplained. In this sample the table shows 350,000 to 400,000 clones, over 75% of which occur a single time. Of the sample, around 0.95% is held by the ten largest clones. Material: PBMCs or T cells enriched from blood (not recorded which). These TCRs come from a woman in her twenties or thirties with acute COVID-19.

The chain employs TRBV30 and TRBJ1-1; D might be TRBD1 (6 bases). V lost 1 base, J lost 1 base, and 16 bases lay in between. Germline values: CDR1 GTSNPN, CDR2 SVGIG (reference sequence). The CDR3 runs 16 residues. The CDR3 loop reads CAWSASDRGGNTEAFF. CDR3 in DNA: TGTGCCTGGAGTGCAAGTGACAGAGGGGGGAACACTGAAGCTTTCTTT.

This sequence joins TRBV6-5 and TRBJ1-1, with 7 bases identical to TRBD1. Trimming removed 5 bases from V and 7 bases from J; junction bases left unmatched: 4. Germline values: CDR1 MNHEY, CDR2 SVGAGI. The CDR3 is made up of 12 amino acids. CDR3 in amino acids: CASSRQGNEAFF. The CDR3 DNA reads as TGTGCCAGCAGTCGACAGGGAAATGAAGCTTTCTTT.

The CDR3 reads CASSRGDSSYEQYF. CDR3 sequence (DNA): TGTGCCAGCAGTCGAGGGGACAGCTCCTACGAGCAGTACTTC. The V gene is TRBV7-9, the J gene TRBJ2-7, with 7 bases fitting TRBD1. Trimming removed 6 bases from V and 0 bases from J; junction bases left unmatched: 5. Germline lookup yields CDR1 SEHNR and CDR2 FQNEAQ (reference sequence). The CDR3 totals 14 residues.

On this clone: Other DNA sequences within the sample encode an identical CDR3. The CDR3: CASSPTGLAGGNEQFF. CDR3 bases: TGTGCCAGCAGCCCAACGGGACTAGCGGGGGGAAATGAGCAGTTCTTC. The chain uses TRBV7-2 and TRBJ2-1; 15 bases agree with TRBD2. The ends lost 5 bases at V and 7 bases at J; junction bases unmatched: 6. The CDR3 is made up of 16 amino acids. Germline-derived CDR1 and CDR2 are SGHTA and FQGNSA.

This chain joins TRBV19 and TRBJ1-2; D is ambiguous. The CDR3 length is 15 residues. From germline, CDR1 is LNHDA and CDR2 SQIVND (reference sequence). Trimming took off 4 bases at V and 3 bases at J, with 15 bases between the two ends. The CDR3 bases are TGTGCCAGTAGTACGCGGCGCATCTCGCACTATGGCTACACCTTC. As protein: CASSTRRISHYGYTF. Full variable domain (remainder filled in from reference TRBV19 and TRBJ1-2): DGGITQSPKYLFRKEGQNVTLSCEQNLNHDAMYWYRQDPGQGLRLIYYSQIVNDFQKGDIAEGYSVSREKKESFPLTVTSAQKNPTAFYLCASSTRRISHYGYTFGSGTRLTVV.

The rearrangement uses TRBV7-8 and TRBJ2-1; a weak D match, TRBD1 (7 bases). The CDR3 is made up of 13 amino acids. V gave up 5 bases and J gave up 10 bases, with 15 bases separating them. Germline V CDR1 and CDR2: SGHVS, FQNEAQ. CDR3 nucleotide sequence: TGTGCCAGCAGCCGACGACAGGGAGGCGAGCAGTTCTTC. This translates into CASSRRQGGEQFF.

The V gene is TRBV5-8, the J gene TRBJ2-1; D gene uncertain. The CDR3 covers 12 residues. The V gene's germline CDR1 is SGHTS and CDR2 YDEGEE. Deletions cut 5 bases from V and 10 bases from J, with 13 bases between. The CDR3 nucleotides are TGTGCCAGCAGGCTCGATACTACGGAGCAGTTCTTC. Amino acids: CASRLDTTEQFF.

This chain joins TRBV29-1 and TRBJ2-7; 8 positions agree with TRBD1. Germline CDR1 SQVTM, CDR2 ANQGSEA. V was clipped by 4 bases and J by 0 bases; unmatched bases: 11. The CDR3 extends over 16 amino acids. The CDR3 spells CSVGRLPGQDSYEQYF. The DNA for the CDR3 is TGCAGCGTTGGACGTTTACCGGGACAGGACTCCTACGAGCAGTACTTC.

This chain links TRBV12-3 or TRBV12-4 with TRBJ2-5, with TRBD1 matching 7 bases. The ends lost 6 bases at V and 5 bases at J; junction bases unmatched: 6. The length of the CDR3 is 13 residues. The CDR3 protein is CASRTGAAETQYF. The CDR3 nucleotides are TGTGCCAGCAGAACAGGGGCGGCGGAGACCCAGTACTTC.